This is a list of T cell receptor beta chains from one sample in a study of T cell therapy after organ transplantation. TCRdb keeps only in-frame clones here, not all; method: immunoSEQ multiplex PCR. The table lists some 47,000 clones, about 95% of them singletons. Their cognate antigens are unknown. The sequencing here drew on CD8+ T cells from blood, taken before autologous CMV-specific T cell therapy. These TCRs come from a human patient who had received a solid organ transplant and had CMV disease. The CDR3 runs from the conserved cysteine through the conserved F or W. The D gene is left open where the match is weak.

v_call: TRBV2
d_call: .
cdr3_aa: CASSGWTSYSGTGLNEQFF

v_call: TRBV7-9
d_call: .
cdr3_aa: CASSLGNSPLHF

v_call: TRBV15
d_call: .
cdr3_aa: CATRHGANVLTF

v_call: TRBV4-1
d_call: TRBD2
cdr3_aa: CASSQASGGEQYF

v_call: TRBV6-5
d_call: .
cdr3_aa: CASSHDGQNTGELFF

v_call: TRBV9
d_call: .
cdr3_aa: CASSVGAPYNEKLFF

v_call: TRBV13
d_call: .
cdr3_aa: CASSYGRRESGNTIYF

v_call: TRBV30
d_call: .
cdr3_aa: CAWSLGGNTEAFF

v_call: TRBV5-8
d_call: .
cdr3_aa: CASSLGLANNEQFF

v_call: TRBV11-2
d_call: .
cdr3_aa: CASSLVFQNLNEQFF

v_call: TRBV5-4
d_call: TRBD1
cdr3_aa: CASSYGTGGYEQYF

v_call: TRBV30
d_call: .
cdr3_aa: CAWSEGQVNTEAFF

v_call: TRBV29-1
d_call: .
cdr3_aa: CSVEDVESSPNIQYF

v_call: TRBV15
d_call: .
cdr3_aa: CATSPTPSYYEQYF

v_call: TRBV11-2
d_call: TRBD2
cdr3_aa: CASSRGTSGSYNEQFF

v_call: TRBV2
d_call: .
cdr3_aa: CASRRVFQNTGELFF

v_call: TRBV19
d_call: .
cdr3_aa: CASNPTDSFGGYTF

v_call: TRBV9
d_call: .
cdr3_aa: CASSAHQGPPAGELFF

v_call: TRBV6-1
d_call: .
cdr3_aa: CASSEEGSSYNSPLHF

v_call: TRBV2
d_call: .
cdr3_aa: CATIPRDTANEKLFF

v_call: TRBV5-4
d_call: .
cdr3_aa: CASSLAESNQPQHF

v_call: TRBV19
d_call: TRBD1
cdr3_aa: CASSIRRQGAKQPQHF

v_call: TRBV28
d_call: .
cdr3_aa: CASSFVSEAFF

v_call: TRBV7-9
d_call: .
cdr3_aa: CASSRAGTLNEKLFF

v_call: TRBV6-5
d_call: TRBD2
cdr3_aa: CASSYGGGVQETQYF

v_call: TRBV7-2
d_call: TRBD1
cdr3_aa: CASSLGTGGFYEQYF

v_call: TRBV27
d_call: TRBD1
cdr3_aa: CASSSGRDRGRLDTGELFF

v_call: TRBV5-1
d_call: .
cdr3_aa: CASSARVRPGGANVLTF

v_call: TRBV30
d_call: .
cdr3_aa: CAYVGHPANTGELFF

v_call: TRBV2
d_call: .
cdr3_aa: CASSEALDNSGNTIYF

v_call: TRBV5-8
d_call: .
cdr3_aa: CASSFPMGISYNEQFF

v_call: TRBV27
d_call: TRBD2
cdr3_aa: CASRFGTSGSYEQYF

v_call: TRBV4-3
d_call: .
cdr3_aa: CASSQQTAMNTEAFF

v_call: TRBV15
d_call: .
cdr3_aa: CATSMLPYQQVYGYTF

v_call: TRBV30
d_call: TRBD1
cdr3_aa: CAWSLGTGNYGYTF

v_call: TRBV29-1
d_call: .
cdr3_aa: CSVVFGVGQFF

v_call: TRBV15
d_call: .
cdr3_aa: CATSGEKTGSTDTQYF

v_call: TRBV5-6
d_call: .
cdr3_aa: CASSLVAGRDGYTF

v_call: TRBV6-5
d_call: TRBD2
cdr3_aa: CASKTSGEGNEQFF

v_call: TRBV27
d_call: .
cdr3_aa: CASSMDIAYGYTF

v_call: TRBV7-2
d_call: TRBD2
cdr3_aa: CASSSPGGATYEQYF

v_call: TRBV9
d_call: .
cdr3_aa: CASSDLYQGSGANVLTF

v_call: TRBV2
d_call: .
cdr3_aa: CASLDLPTDTQYF

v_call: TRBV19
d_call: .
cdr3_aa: CASNPGTPYRGEPQHF

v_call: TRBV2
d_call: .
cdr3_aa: CASNKRVGKANQPQHF

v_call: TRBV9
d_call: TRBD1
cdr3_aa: CASSVAGGRSYEQYF

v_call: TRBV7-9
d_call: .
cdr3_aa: CASSSRTVEAFF

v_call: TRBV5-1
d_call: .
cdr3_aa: CASSLSRSYEQYF

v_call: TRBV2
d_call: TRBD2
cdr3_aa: CAASRLTSGGVFYNEQFF

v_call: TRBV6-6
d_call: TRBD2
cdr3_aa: CASSILAGDSYEQYF

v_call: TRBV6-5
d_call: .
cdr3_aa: CASSYPGPNEQYF

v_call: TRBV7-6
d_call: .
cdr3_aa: CASSLGSQNEKLFF

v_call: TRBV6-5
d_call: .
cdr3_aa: CASSYSTGQSSYEQYF

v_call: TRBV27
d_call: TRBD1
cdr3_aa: CASGYQGAILQLFF